This TCR beta chain was observed in a study of blood T cell repertoires in COVID-19. Study-level information: Collection of acute and convalescent COVID-19 samples took place in the United States, Italy and Spain. Sources were T cells, B-cell-depleted T cells, or PBMCs; the material itself was cDNA or gDNA.

The Seattle patients, enrolled during active infection, were followed longitudinally. This CDR3 contains 12 residues. Trimming pared 8 bases from V and 4 bases from J, leaving 12 bases between. The germline CDR1 and CDR2 sequences are MDHEN and SYDVKM. In the original workflow: The authors estimated nucleated cell counts from reference gene primer amplification. Here immunoSEQ multiplex PCR was the method, and the copy in TCRdb shows in-frame clones only, minus some. That table supplies the V and J calls and clone size; D and trimming were determined from the DNA. The data contain some 69,000 clones, 90% of them singletons.

The chain couples TRBV28 to TRBJ2-7; D is possibly TRBD2 (6 bases). The TCR sequence derives from a middle-aged man with COVID-19, enrolled during active disease. The sequencing input was peripheral blood. The CDR3 coding sequence is TGTGCCAGCTGTAGCGGAGAGTACGAGCAGTACTTC. Residues: CASCSGEYEQYF.